Listed below are T cell receptor beta chains from one sample, sequenced in a study of blood T cell repertoires in COVID-19. Method: immunoSEQ multiplex PCR; TCRdb's copy keeps in-frame clones and lacks some. The sample lists fewer than 350,000 clones, around nine tenths occurring once. Sequenced sample: PBMCs or T cells enriched from blood (not recorded which). Receptors originate from a woman aged 35 to 49 who had recovered from COVID-19. CDR3s include the opening cysteine and the closing phenylalanine or tryptophan. Fields, in order: CDR3 protein, V gene, clone size. Rows give clone size only sometimes, using once, few, many, or a class for an expanded clone.

CDR3: CASSPLPLRTEAFF
V: TRBV9
size: NA

CDR3: CASSLGVNQPQHF
V: TRBV11-2
size: NA

CDR3: CASSYLAGGNNEQFF
V: TRBV19
size: NA

CDR3: CASSEWTSGTGETQYF
V: TRBV2
size: once

CDR3: CATSDRRGRLGNEQFF
V: TRBV24-1
size: NA

CDR3: CASRPGLAGSNEQFF
V: TRBV6-5
size: NA

CDR3: CASSSVIMTTSNTEAFF
V: TRBV7-9
size: NA

CDR3: CASSALVGAAGNTIYF
V: TRBV2
size: NA

CDR3: CASSLRTGVIYGYTF
V: TRBV5-8
size: NA

CDR3: CASSIGTGGSETQYF
V: TRBV19
size: NA

CDR3: CASSPWTGRNSYEQYF
V: TRBV7-7
size: NA

CDR3: CASSSMGGRVSYEQYF
V: TRBV4-3
size: once